Listed here are 2 T cell receptor beta chains from one sample, sequenced in a study. TCRdb processed the 5' RACE reads anew with MiXCR; each CDR3 protein has one entry. This sample yields just over 300 distinct CDR3 sequences, of which 4.5% to 6% are seen a single time; around two thirds belongs to the top ten. Sequences were obtained from effector memory T cells from blood PBMCs. Subset of the sample: effector memory CD4+ T cells. The receptors here all came from a male donor with HIV.

This clonotype was observed a handful of times. One base away lies a much larger clone, so this may be a sequencing read error. This rearrangement joins TRBV4-2 to TRBJ1-5, with D hard to call. Germline values: CDR1 LGHNA, CDR2 YNFKEQ. CDR3 length: 12 amino acids. CDR3 DNA sequence: TGTGCCAACAGCCACCTAGATCAGCCCCAGCATTTT. Translation: CANSHLDQPQHF.

Sample share makes this clonotype large. The chain employs TRBV11-3 and TRBJ2-1; 10 positions agree with TRBD1. Germline trimming cut 0 bases from V and 6 bases from J; bases unmatched to any gene: 2. CDR1 is SGHNT, CDR2 YENEEA, per germline. The CDR3 is 15 residues long. The CDR3 region has the DNA TGTGCCAGCAGCTTAGAAGGACAGGGGGGCAATGAGCAGTTCTTC. It specifies CASSLEGQGGNEQFF.